This paragraph reports one T cell receptor (beta chain). What it recognizes is unknown. Library preparation (for TCRbeta) was performed with unique molecular identifiers. Using its own MiXCR run on the PCR reads, TCRdb lists one record per CDR3 protein. Of 250,000 to 300,000 distinct CDR3 sequences in the sample, over 9% are singletons; the top ten hold approximately 7%. The record originates from a study of T-cell reconstitution after alpha-beta-depleted transplantation in children. This CDR3 has 13 residues. Germline V gene lookup returns CDR1 MNHEY and CDR2 SVGAGI. V was shortened by 6 bases and J by 2 bases, with 10 bases between the two germline ends. Study observations and caveats: Among T cells one year after transplant, newly produced cells accounted for most counts and diversity. Reportedly, only several hundred clones from non-depleted graft cells drove alpha-beta T-cell counts at about two months. The origin of high day-60 TCRbeta diversity in some patients lay in surviving recipient T cells and thymic progenitors.

The rearrangement links TRBV6-5 to TRBJ1-2, with D unresolved. The receptor's source is a boy younger than two with acute myeloid leukemia, due to receive a stem cell transplant. This sample comprised PBMCs, obtained before TCRalphabeta/CD19-depleted stem cell transplant. CDR3 coding DNA: TGTGCCAGCAGATTGGGCCAAAACTATGGCTACACCTTC. It specifies CASRLGQNYGYTF.